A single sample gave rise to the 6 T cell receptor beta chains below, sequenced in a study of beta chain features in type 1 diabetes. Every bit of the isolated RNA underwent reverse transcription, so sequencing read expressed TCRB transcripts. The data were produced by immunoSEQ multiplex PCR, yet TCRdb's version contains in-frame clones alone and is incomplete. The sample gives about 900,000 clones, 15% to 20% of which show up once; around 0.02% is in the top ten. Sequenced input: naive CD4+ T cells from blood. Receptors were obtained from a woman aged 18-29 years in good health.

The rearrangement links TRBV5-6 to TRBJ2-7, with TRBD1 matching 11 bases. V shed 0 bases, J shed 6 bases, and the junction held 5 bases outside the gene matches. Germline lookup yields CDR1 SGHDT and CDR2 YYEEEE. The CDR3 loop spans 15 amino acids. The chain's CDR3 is CASSLVGQGAIEQYF. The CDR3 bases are TGTGCCAGCAGCTTGGTCGGACAGGGGGCTATCGAGCAGTACTTC.

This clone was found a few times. The CDR3 here is CASSLELAKLGDEQFF. The CDR3 DNA is TGTGCCAGCAGCTTGGAACTAGCCAAACTAGGCGATGAGCAGTTCTTC. This chain connects TRBV5-4 to TRBJ2-1; D is possibly TRBD2 (6 bases). This CDR3 region has 16 residues. Trimming stripped 0 bases from V and 8 bases from J, with 18 bases between. Germline V gene sequence: CDR1 SGHNT, CDR2 YYREEE (reference sequence). Full variable domain (remainder filled in from reference TRBV5-4 and TRBJ2-1): ETGVTQSPTHLIKTRGQQVTLRCSSQSGHNTVSWYQQALGQGPQFIFQYYREEENGRGNFPPRFSGLQFPNYSSELNVNALELDDSALYLCASSLELAKLGDEQFFGPGTRLTVL.

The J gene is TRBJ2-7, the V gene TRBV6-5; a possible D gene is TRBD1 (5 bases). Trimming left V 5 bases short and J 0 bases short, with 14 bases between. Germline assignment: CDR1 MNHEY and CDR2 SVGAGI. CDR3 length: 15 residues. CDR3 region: CASSLRSGISYEQYF. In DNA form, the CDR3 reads TGTGCCAGCAGTCTCCGGTCAGGGATCTCCTACGAGCAGTACTTC.

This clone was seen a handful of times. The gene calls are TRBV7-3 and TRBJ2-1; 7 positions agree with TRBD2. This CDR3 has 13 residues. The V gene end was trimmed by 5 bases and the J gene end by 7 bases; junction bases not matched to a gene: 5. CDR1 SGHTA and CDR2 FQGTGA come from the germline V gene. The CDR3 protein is CASSPRRGNEQFF. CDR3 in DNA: TGTGCCAGCAGCCCCAGGCGGGGGAATGAGCAGTTCTTC.

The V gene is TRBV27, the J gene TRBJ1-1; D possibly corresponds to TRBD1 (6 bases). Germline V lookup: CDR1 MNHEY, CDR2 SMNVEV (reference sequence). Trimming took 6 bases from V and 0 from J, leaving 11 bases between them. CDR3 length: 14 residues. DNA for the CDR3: TGTGCCAGCAGGATCAGGGGAATGAACACTGAAGCTTTCTTT. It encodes CASRIRGMNTEAFF.

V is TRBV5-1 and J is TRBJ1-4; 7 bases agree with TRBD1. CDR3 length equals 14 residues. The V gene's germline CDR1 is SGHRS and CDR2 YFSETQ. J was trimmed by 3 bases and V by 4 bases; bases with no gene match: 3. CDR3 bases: TGCGCCAGCAGCCAGGGGGTGGCTAATGAAAAACTGTTTTTT. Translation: CASSQGVANEKLFF.